This T cell receptor beta chain was observed in a study of T-cell memory formation after mild COVID-19. Study-level points and caveats: Those CD4+ clones that contracted were mainly in CM and EM (CD8+ ones in EMRA).

TCRdb re-called the 5' RACE reads through MiXCR, storing one row per CDR3 protein. Of about 82,000 distinct CDR3 sequences listed, roughly 12% are singletons. This clonotype was picked up a small number of times. Its cognate antigen is unknown. Deletions cut 4 bases from V and 1 base from J, with 17 bases between. Germline V lookup: CDR1 SGHRS, CDR2 YFSETQ. The CDR3 is 16 residues long. Input material: PBMCs or a T cell subset sorted from them (not recorded which). This TCR was sampled from a man aged 18 to 30 who had mild COVID-19 (a few samples of this study predate the infection). Cell type and time point are not known. This chain uses TRBV5-1 with TRBJ2-5; D is undetermined. CDR3: CASSLAPGRPQETQYF. The CDR3 DNA follows: TGCGCCAGCAGCCTGGCCCCTGGACGTCCCCAAGAGACCCAGTACTTC.